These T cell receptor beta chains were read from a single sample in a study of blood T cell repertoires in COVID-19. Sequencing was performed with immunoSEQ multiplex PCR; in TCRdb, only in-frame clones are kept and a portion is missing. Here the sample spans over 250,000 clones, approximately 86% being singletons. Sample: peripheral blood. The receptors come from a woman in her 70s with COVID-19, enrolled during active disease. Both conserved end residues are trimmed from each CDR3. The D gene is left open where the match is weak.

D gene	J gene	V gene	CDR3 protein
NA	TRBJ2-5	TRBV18	ASSPDRGETQY
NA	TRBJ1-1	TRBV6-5	ASRVENTEAF
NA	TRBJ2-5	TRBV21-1	ASGHRMGLAGGETQY
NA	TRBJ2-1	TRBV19	ASSTSGYEQF
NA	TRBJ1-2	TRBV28	ASSLQGGGYGYT
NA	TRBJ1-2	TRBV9	ASSVSQGNGYT
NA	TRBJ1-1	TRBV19	ASSIGAASTEAF
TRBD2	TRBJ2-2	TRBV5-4	ASSRGLAGGQDTGELF
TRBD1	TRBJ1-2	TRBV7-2	ASSTTGQPYGYT
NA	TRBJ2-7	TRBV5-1	ASSLEPGVSYEQY
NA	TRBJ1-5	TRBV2	ASSYRDGQPQH
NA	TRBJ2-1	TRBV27	ASSAGGAPVNEQF
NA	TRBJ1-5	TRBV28	ASSKGREGRNQPQH
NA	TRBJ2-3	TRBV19	ASSMFTGGTDTQY
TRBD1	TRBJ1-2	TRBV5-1	ASSLDRGKHGYT
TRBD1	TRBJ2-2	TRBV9	ASRTGGSLPGELF
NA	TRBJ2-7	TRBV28	ASLGTAGLSSYEQY
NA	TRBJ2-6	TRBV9	ASSDPGHRISGANVLT
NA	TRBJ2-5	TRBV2	ASGGLPGETQY
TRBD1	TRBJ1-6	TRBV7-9	ASSPEQGGQTYNSPLH
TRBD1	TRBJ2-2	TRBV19	ASSISSGGQGAIGELF
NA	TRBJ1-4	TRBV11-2	ASSLVSAGEKLF
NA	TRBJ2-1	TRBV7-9	ASTKTEYNEQF
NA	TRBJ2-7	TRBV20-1	SAREAHEQY
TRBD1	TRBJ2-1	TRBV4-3	ASSRDSGTWNEQF
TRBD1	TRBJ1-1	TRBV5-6	ASSLGTGGNTEAF